The clone carrying this T cell receptor (beta chain) was detected only once. The repertoire was sequenced with immunoSEQ multiplex PCR; TCRdb's copy has only in-frame clones and lacks some. The sample consists of about 21,000 clones, around three fifths of them appearing once. The data belong to a study of graft-versus-host responses after intestinal transplantation. Broader study findings: Graft-donor T cell macrochimerism in patients accompanied high graft-versus-host to host-versus-graft clonal ratios in allografts.

CDR3 length: 18 amino acids. V lost 5 bases to trimming and J lost 1 base; unmatched junction nucleotides: 14. Per the germline V gene, CDR1 is WSHSY and CDR2 is SAAADI. This rearrangement joins TRBV10-2 to TRBJ2-5; TRBD1 agrees at 9 bases. The source is a human patient who received an intestinal transplant. The sequencing here drew on alloreactive CD4+ T cells from a mixed lymphocyte reaction culture, taken before intestinal transplant. Regarding subset: CFSE-low proliferating T cells sorted from roughly 6-day pre-transplant mixed lymphocyte reaction (GvH or HvG direction). CDR3 DNA: TGCGCCAGCAGTTCAACCGGGACAGGGTTGTTTATCCAAGAGACCCAGTACTTC. Translated: CASSSTGTGLFIQETQYF.